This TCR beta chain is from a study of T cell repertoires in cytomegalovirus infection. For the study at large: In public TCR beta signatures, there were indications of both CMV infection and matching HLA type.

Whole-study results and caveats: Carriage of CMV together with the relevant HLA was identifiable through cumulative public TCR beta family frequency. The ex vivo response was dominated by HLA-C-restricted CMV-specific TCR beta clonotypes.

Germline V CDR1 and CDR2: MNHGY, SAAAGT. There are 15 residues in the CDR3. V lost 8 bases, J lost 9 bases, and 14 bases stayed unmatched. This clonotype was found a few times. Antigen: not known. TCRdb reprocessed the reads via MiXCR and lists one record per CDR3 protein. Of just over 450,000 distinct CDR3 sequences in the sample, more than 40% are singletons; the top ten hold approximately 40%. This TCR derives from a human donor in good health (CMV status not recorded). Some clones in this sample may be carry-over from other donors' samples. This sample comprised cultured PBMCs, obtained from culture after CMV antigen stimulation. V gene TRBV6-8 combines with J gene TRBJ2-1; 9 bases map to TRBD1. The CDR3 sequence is CASLTPGQGWCEQFF. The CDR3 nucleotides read TGTGCCAGCCTTACCCCGGGACAGGGATGGTGTGAGCAGTTCTTC.